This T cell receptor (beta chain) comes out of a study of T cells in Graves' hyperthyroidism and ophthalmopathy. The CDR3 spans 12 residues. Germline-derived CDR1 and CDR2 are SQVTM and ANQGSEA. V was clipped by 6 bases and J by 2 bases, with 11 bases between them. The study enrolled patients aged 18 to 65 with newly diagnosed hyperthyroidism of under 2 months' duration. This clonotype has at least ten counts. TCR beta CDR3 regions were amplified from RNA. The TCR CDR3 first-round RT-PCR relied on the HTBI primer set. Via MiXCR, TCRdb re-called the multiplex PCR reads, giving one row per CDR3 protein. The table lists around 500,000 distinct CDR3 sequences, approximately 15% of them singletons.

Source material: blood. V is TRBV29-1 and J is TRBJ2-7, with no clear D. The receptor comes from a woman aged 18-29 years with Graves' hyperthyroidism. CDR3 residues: CSVSDGTYEQYF. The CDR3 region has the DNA TGCAGCGTATCTGACGGTACCTACGAGCAGTACTTC.